This T cell receptor beta chain stems from a study of neurological immune-mediated disorders. There are 12 residues in the CDR3. V was trimmed by 1 base and J by 12 bases, leaving 13 bases between them. The cDNA was generated through 5'RACE incorporating 10-nucleotide random UMIs. In each sequencing run, over 170 million TCR-beta sequences were generated from 15-18 subjects. TCRdb processed the 5' RACE reads anew with MiXCR; each CDR3 protein has one entry. The sample contains about 50,000 distinct CDR3 sequences, about 3% of which appear only once. Many counts were recorded for this clonotype. Antigen: not known. Whole-study results and caveats: Multiple sclerosis, the disease with the least TCR clonal expansion, fell below healthy controls, whereas HTLV-1-associated myelopathy showed the most. None of the CDR3 amino acid sequences of expanded clones recurred across subjects, suggesting private repertoires in all groups.

V and J are TRBV12-3 or TRBV12-4 and TRBJ2-7; the D is unclear. The clonotype originates from a man between 40 and 49 years old with multiple sclerosis. Material: PBMCs. CDR3: CASSLDGTLGYF. In DNA form, the CDR3 reads TGTGCCAGCAGTTTAGACGGAACCCTCGGGTACTTC.